The TCR beta chain described here comes from a study of blood T cell repertoires in COVID-19. Study-level information: Spain, Italy and the United States supplied samples that represented acute and convalescent COVID-19. T cells, B-cell-depleted T cells, or PBMCs provided the cDNA or gDNA that served as material.

V was clipped by 1 base and J by 8 bases; unmatched bases: 2. Germline CDR1 is SGHTA and CDR2 is FQGNSA. This CDR3 contains 13 residues. This clone was counted once. Authors' methods: Reference gene primer amplification gave estimated nucleated cell counts. Sequencing was performed with immunoSEQ multiplex PCR; in TCRdb, only in-frame clones are kept and a portion is missing. The V and J calls and clone size come from that table; D and trimming were worked out from the DNA. In the table there are tens of thousands of clones, around nine tenths of which are singletons. The TCR originated in a man aged 35 to 55 with acute or convalescent COVID-19. Source material: peripheral blood. The chain is built from TRBV7-2 and TRBJ1-2, with 9 nucleotides matching TRBD1. CDR3 protein: CASSLGTGVGYTF. CDR3 nucleotide sequence: TGTGCCAGCAGCTTAGGGACAGGGGTCGGCTACACCTTC.